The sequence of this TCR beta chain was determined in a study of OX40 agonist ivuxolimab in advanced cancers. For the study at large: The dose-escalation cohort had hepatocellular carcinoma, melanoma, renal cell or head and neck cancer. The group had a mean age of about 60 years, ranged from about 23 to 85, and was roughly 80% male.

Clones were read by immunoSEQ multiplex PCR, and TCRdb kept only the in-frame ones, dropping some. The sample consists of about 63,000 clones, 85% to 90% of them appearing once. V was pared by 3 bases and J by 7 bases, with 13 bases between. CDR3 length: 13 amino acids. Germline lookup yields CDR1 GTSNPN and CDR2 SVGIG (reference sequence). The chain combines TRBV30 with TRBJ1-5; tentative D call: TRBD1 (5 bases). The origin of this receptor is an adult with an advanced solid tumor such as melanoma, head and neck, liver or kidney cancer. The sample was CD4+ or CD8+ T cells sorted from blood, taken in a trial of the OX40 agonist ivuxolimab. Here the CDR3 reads CAWSGGGEQPQHF. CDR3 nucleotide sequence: TGTGCCTGGAGCGGCGGAGGGGAACAGCCCCAGCATTTT.